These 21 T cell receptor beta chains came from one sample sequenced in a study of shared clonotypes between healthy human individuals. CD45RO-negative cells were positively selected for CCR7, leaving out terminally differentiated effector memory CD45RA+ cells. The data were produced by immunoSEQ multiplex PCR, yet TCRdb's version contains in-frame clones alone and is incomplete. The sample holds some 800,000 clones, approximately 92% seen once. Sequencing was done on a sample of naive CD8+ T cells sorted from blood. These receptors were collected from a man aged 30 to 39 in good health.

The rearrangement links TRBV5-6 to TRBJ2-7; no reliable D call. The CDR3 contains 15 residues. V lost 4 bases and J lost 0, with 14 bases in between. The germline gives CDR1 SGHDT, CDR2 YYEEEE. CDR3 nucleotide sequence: TGTGCCAGCAGCCGACCCGTGGCCCCCTCCTACGAGCAGTACTTC. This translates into CASSRPVAPSYEQYF.

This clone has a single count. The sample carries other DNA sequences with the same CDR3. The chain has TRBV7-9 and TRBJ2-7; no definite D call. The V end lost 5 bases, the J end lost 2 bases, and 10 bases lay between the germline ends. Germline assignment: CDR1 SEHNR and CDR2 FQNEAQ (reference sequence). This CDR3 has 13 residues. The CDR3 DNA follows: TGTGCCAGCAGCCCCCCGCTGGCCTACGAGCAGTACTTC. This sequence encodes CASSPPLAYEQYF.

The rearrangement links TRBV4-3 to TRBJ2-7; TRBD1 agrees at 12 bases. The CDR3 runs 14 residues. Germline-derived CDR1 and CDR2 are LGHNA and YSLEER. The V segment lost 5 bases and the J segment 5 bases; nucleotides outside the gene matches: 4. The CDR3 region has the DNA TGCGCCAGCAGCGAGGGGACAGGGGGCGACGAGCAGTACTTC. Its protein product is CASSEGTGGDEQYF.

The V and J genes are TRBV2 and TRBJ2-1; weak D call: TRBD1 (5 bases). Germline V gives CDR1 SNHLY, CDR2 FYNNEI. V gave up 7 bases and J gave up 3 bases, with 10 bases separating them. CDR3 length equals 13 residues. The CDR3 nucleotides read TGTGCCAGCACCGACAGTGTCTACAATGAGCAGTTCTTC. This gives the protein CASTDSVYNEQFF. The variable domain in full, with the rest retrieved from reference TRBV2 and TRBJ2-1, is EPEVTQTPSHQVTQMGQEVILRCVPISNHLYFYWYRQILGQKVEFLVSFYNNEISEKSEIFDDQFSVERPDGSNFTLKIRSTKLEDSAMYFCASTDSVYNEQFFGPGTRLTVL.

The DNA for the CDR3 is TGTGCCAGCAGCGTAGGAGGGTTATCGGACTTTAGCACAGATACGCAGTATTTT. Its translation: CASSVGGLSDFSTDTQYF. The chain carries TRBV9 and TRBJ2-3, with D perhaps TRBD2 (5 bases). Trimming left V 0 bases short and J 0 bases short, with 17 bases between. CDR1 is SGDLS and CDR2 is YYNGEE in the germline V gene. The CDR3 has 18 residues.

The CDR3 sequence is CASRDGLANTGELFF. For the CDR3, the DNA is TGTGCCAGCAGGGATGGACTAGCGAACACCGGGGAGCTGTTTTTT. This chain uses TRBV11-3 with TRBJ2-2, with 7 nucleotides matching TRBD2. CDR3 length: 15 amino acids. Germline CDR1 is SGHNT and CDR2 is YENEEA. V was pared by 6 bases and J by 0 bases, with 4 bases of the junction left unmatched. The variable domain in full, with the rest retrieved from reference TRBV11-3 and TRBJ2-2, is EAGVVQSPRYKIIEKKQPVAFWCNPISGHNTLYWYLQNLGQGPELLIRYENEEAVDDSQLPKDRFSAERLKGVDSTLKIQPAELGDSAVYLCASRDGLANTGELFFGEGSRLTVL.

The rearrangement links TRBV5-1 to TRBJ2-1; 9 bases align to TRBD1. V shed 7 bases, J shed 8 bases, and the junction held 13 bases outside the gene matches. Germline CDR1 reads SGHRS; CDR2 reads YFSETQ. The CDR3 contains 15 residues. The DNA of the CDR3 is TGCGCCAGCGGAAGAGGCCCGGGACAGGGCTATGAGCAGTTCTTC. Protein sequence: CASGRGPGQGYEQFF.

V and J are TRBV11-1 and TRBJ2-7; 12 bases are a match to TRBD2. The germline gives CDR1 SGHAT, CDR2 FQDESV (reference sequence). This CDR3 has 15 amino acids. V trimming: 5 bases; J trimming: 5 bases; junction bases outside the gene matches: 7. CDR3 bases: TGTGCCAGCAGCCCGGGACTAGCGGGTTGGAACGAGCAGTACTTC. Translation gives CASSPGLAGWNEQYF.

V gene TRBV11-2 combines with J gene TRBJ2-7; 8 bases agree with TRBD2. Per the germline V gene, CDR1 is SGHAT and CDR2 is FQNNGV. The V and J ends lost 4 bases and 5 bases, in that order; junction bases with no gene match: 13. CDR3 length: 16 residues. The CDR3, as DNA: TGTGCCAGCAGCTCGAGGACGGCCGGGAGGGCAAACGAGCAGTACTTC. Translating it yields CASSSRTAGRANEQYF.

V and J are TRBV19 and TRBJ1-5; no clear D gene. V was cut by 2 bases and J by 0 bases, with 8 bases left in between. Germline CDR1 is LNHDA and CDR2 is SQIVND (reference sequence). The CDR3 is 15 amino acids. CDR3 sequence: CASSISHYSNQPQHF. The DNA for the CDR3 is TGTGCCAGTAGTATATCCCATTATAGCAATCAGCCCCAGCATTTT.

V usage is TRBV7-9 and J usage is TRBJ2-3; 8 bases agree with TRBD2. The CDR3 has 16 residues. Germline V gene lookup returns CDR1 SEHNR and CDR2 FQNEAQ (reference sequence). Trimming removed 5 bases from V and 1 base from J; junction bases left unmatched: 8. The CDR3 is CASSQREYRGTDTQYF. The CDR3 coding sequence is TGTGCCAGCAGCCAGCGGGAGTACAGGGGCACAGATACGCAGTATTTT.

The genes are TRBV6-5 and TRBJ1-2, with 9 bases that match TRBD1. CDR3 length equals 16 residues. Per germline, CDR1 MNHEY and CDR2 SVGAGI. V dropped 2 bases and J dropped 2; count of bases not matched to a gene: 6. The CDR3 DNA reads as TGTGCCAGCAGTTACAGGGACAGGGCGAGAAACTATGGCTACACCTTC. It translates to CASSYRDRARNYGYTF.

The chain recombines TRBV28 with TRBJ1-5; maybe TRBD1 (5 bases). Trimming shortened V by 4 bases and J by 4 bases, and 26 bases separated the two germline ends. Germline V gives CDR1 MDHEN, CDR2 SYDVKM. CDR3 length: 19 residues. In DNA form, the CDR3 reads TGTGCCAGCAGTTACCCTATGGGGACCGCAGTCCCAGTTAATCAGCCCCAGCATTTT. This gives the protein CASSYPMGTAVPVNQPQHF.

The CDR3 DNA reads as TGTGCCAGTAGTCCGCGACTAGCGGGAGGGCCTCGGGCCGGGGAGCTGTTTTTT. Translating gives CASSPRLAGGPRAGELFF. The chain uses TRBV19 and TRBJ2-2, with TRBD2 matching 14 bases. The CDR3 consists of 18 residues. The trim removed 5 bases at V and 6 bases at J, leaving 11 bases unmatched. CDR1 and CDR2 (germline): LNHDA, SQIVND (reference sequence).

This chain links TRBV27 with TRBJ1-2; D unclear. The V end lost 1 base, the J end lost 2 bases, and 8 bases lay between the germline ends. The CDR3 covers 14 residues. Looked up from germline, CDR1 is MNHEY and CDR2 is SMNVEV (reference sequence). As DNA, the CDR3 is TGTGCCAGCAGTTTATTCGCAGGCAACTATGGCTACACCTTC. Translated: CASSLFAGNYGYTF.

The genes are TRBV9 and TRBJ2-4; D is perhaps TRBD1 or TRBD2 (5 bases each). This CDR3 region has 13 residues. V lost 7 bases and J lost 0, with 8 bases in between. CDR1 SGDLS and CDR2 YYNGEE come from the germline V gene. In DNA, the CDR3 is TGTGCCAGCGGTGGGGGAGCCAAAAACATTCAGTACTTC. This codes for CASGGGAKNIQYF.

The CDR3 sequence: CATPDSSGNTIYF. The CDR3 DNA reads TGTGCCACCCCGGACAGCTCTGGAAACACCATATATTTT. The rearrangement links TRBV28 to TRBJ1-3; D might be TRBD1 (6 bases). V lost 10 bases and J lost 0, with 10 bases in between. This CDR3 comprises 13 residues. Germline CDR1 MDHEN, CDR2 SYDVKM.

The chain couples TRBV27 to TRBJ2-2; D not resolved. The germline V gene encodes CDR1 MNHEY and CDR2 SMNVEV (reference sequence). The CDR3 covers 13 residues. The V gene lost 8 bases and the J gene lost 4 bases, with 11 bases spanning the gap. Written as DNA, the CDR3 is TGTGCCAGCCGGTACCTTGGCACCGGGGAGCTGTTTTTT. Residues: CASRYLGTGELFF.

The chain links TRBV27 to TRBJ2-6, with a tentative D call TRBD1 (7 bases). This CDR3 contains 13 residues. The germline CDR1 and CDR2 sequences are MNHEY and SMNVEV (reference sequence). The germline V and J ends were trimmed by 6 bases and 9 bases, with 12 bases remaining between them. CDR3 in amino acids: CASSQGGDNVLTF. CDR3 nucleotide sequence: TGTGCCAGCAGCCAGGGGGGTGACAACGTCCTGACTTTC.

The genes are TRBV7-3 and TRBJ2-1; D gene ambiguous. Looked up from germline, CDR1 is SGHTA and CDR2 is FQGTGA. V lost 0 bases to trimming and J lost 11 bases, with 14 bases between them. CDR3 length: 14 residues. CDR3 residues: CASSLTGRSAQQFF. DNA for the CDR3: TGTGCCAGCAGCTTAACCGGCCGATCCGCACAGCAGTTCTTC.

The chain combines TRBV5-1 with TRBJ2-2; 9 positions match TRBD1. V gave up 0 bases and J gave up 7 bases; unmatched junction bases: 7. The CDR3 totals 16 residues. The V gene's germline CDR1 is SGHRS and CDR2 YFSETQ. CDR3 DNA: TGCGCCAGCAGCTTGGAACAGGGGGCTTTGATCGGGGAGCTGTTTTTT. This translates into CASSLEQGALIGELFF.